The 24 T cell receptor beta chains listed next were all sequenced from one sample in a study of CD8+CD57+ T cells in acquired aplastic anemia (dated by TCRdb to the late 2010s). The sequencer was an Illumina HiSeq 2000. Genomic DNA was used as template for profiling of TCR beta VDJ combinations and CDR3 sequences. TCRdb trimmed public reads at Q25 via fastp, called clones via MiXCR and kept in-frame beta chains. Rows with one shared CDR3 protein collapse into an entry with the most common genes and DNA. The sample profile shows 400,000 to 450,000 distinct CDR3 sequences; around 72% of them were found once. The ten largest clones represent approximately 4% of the sample. Source material: sorted CD4+, CD8+, or CD8+CD57+ T cells (not recorded which) from PBMCs. The source is a human donor in good health, serving as a control.

This clonotype was counted ten times or more. The CDR3 spells CATEPGLLNYGYTF. In nucleotides, the CDR3 is TGTGCCACTGAGCCGGGACTCTTAAACTATGGCTACACCTTC. V usage is TRBV15 and J usage is TRBJ1-2; D might be TRBD1 (5 bases). V was clipped by 9 bases and J by 2 bases, with 16 bases between them. Germline CDR1 and CDR2: LNHNV and YYDKDF (reference sequence). CDR3 length: 14 residues.

This clonotype was seen a few times. The rearrangement joins TRBV12-3 or TRBV12-4 to TRBJ2-2, with D perhaps matching TRBD1 or TRBD2 (5 bases each). The CDR3 has 14 residues. V lost 6 bases to trimming and J lost 3 bases, with 11 bases between them. Written as DNA, the CDR3 is TGTGCCAGCAGCCGTGGGGGTGACACCGGGGAGCTGTTTTTT. Translating gives CASSRGGDTGELFF.

Of note for this clonotype: This CDR3 is missing its conserved last phenylalanine or tryptophan, likely due to a read error. No DNA is shown, since the ends of the CDR3 on it are uncertain; the CDR3 is the one TCRdb lists. V and J are TRBV7-3 and TRBJ1-1. Germline V gives CDR1 SGHTA, CDR2 FQGTGA. Counting both end residues, the CDR3 totals 13 amino acids. CDR3 loop: CASSPYNEQFFGP.

The genes are TRBV15 and TRBJ1-2; 7 nucleotides agree with TRBD1. This CDR3 contains 14 residues. The V and J ends lost 10 bases and 4 bases, in that order; junction bases with no gene match: 12. CDR1 is LNHNV and CDR2 is YYDKDF in the germline V gene (reference sequence). The CDR3 DNA follows: TGTGCCAGCACCAGGGACAGTGGTTCCTATGGCTACACCTTC. Encoded protein: CASTRDSGSYGYTF.

Only one count was recorded for this clonotype. Because the CDR3's place on the DNA is in doubt, the DNA is left out and the CDR3 is given as listed by TCRdb. The gene calls are TRBV2 and TRBJ2-1. Ends included, the CDR3 has 17 residues. Germline CDR1 SNHLY, CDR2 FYNNEI. CDR3 region: CASSVVRKDGYTFGSGF.

This chain joins TRBV5-1 and TRBJ1-2; 7 positions agree with TRBD1. V dropped 4 bases and J dropped 8; count of bases not matched to a gene: 14. The CDR3 sequence is 15 residues long. CDR1 and CDR2 from the germline V gene are SGHRS and YFSETQ. This chain's CDR3 is CASSPTTGPWWGYTF. The CDR3 DNA follows: TGCGCCAGCAGCCCGACGACAGGGCCATGGTGGGGCTACACCTTC. The whole variable domain, remainder taken from reference TRBV5-1 and TRBJ1-2, is KAGVTQTPRYLIKTRGQQVTLSCSPISGHRSVSWYQQTPGQGLQFLFEYFSETQRNKGNFPGRFSGRQFSNSRSEMNVSTLELGDSALYLCASSPTTGPWWGYTFGSGTRLTVV.

Concerning this clonotype: Since a much larger clone is just one base distant, this may be a read error. This chain uses TRBV6-2 or TRBV6-3 with TRBJ1-5; D possibly corresponds to TRBD1 (5 bases). The CDR3 length is 16 residues. CDR1 MNHEY and CDR2 SVGEGT come from the germline V gene. Written as DNA, the CDR3 is TGTGCCAGCACGCCTGGGACCGCAGATAGCAATCAGCCCCCGCATTTT. Its translation is CASTPGTADSNQPPHF.

This clonotype was found once. This chain connects TRBV4-2 to TRBJ2-2; 7 bases align to TRBD2. This CDR3 region has 15 residues. The trim removed 0 bases at V and 7 bases at J, leaving 5 bases unmatched. Germline V gives CDR1 LGHNA, CDR2 YNFKEQ. This CDR3 reads CASSQDGRGNGELFF. In nucleotides, the CDR3 is TGTGCCAGCAGCCAAGATGGGCGGGGGAACGGGGAGCTGTTTTTT.

This clonotype was counted ten times or more. The rearrangement joins TRBV6-2 or TRBV6-3 to TRBJ2-7, with a weak D call TRBD1 (5 bases). In germline, CDR1 is MNHEY, CDR2 SVGEGT. CDR3 size: 12 residues. V was cut by 6 bases and J by 5 bases, with 11 bases left in between. The CDR3 spells CASRSRAHEQYF. The CDR3 DNA sequence: TGTGCCAGCAGAAGCAGGGCCCACGAGCAGTACTTC.

This clonotype has just a few counts. The chain combines TRBV7-2 with TRBJ2-7; TRBD2 might be the D (5 bases). The germline CDR1 and CDR2 sequences are SGHTA and FQGNSA. V lost 2 bases to trimming and J lost 0 bases, with 8 bases between them. The CDR3 loop spans 14 amino acids. CDR3 loop: CASSLQTNSYEQYF. The CDR3 nucleotides are TGTGCCAGCAGCTTACAGACTAACTCCTACGAGCAGTACTTC.

This clonotype was detected a few times. This chain joins TRBV7-8 and TRBJ2-1, with 8 bases that match TRBD1. This CDR3 spans 11 amino acids. The germline CDR1 and CDR2 sequences are SGHVS and FQNEAQ. The CDR3 reads CGTGSYNEQFF. CDR3 bases: TGTGGGACAGGGTCCTACAATGAGCAGTTCTTC. The variable domain in full, with the rest retrieved from reference TRBV7-8 and TRBJ2-1, is GAGVSQSPRYKVAKRGQDVALRCDPISGHVSLFWYQQALGQGPEFLTYFQNEAQLDKSGLPSDRFFAERPEGSVSTLKIQRTQQEDSAVYLCGTGSYNEQFFGPGTRLTVL.

The chain has TRBV20-1 and TRBJ2-5; D is perhaps TRBD2 (5 bases). V gave up 6 bases and J gave up 12 bases, with 20 bases separating them. The CDR3 totals 12 residues. Germline V gene sequence: CDR1 DFQATT, CDR2 SNEGSKA (reference sequence). The CDR3 sequence: CSALEVRESKYF. The CDR3 region has the DNA TGCAGTGCCCTTGAGGTGAGGGAGAGCAAGTACTTC.

In its sample, this clonotype was seen a few times. This chain connects TRBV10-1 to TRBJ2-7, with TRBD2 identical over 12 bases. CDR3 size: 14 residues. Looked up from germline, CDR1 is WNHNN and CDR2 is SYGVQD (reference sequence). V lost 10 bases to trimming and J lost 3 bases; unmatched junction nucleotides: 7. This CDR3 reads CAKNRLAGDYEQYF. In DNA form, the CDR3 reads TGCGCCAAGAACCGACTAGCGGGAGACTACGAGCAGTACTTC.

CDR3 residues: CASSLMGESNQPQHF. In DNA form, the CDR3 reads TGTGCCAGCAGCTTAATGGGGGAAAGCAATCAGCCCCAGCATTTT. This chain connects TRBV7-9 to TRBJ1-5, with D tentatively TRBD1 (5 bases). V was pared by 2 bases and J by 1 base, with 9 bases between. This CDR3 region has 15 residues. Looked up from germline, CDR1 is SEHNR and CDR2 is FQNEAQ (reference sequence).

The rearrangement uses TRBV20-1 and TRBJ2-7, with D possibly being TRBD2 (5 bases). The CDR3 sequence is 13 residues long. Trimming took off 3 bases at V and 3 bases at J, with 12 bases between the two ends. Per germline, CDR1 DFQATT and CDR2 SNEGSKA (reference sequence). DNA for the CDR3: TGCAGTGCTAGCTCCAGGACTGGCTACGAGCAGTACTTC. As protein: CSASSRTGYEQYF.

The CDR3 loop is CASRREPYDQQFF. The CDR3 coding sequence is TGTGCCAGTCGTAGGGAACCTTACGATCAGCAGTTCTTC. This chain links TRBV7-8 with TRBJ2-1; no reliable D call. The V and J ends lost 9 bases and 11 bases respectively, with 20 bases between them. Germline V gives CDR1 SGHVS, CDR2 FQNEAQ. The CDR3 consists of 13 residues.

The sample holds many counts of this clonotype. The V and J genes are TRBV4-1 and TRBJ1-5, with TRBD1 matching over 10 bases. The CDR3 extends over 15 amino acids. V lost 0 bases, J lost 5 bases, and 1 base stayed unmatched. Per the germline V gene, CDR1 is MGHRA and CDR2 is YSYEKL. The CDR3: CASSQDGTGDQPQHF. Here the CDR3 DNA reads TGCGCCAGCAGCCAAGATGGGACAGGGGATCAGCCCCAGCATTTT.

The chain carries TRBV7-3 and TRBJ2-1; either TRBD1 or TRBD2 may fit D (5 bases each). Trimming took 4 bases from V and 0 from J, leaving 13 bases between them. Germline assignment: CDR1 SGHTA and CDR2 FQGTGA. The CDR3 consists of 16 residues. The CDR3 sequence: CASSYPRDGSYNEQFF. CDR3 coding DNA: TGTGCCAGCAGCTACCCCCGGGACGGCTCCTACAATGAGCAGTTCTTC.

This clonotype was recorded only once. This chain connects TRBV4-3 to TRBJ2-2; possibly TRBD1 for D (6 bases). V lost 8 bases and J lost 3, with 19 bases in between. The CDR3 has 16 amino acids. Germline V gene data show CDR1 as LGHNA and CDR2 as YSLEER. The CDR3 is CASRLEYRADTGELFF. The CDR3 bases are TGCGCCAGCCGCTTGGAATACAGGGCGGACACCGGGGAGCTGTTTTTT.

The V call is TRBV25-1, the J call TRBJ2-7; D not certain. CDR1 is MGHDK and CDR2 is SYGVNS in the germline V gene. This CDR3 is 15 amino acids long. DNA of the CDR3: TGTTACAGCAGCAAGGATAAGAAAAGGAGCAACGAGCAGTACTTC. Encoded protein: CYSSKDKKRSNEQYF.

This chain uses TRBV7-2 with TRBJ1-5; 9 bases fit TRBD1. In germline, CDR1 is SGHTA, CDR2 FQGNSA. CDR3 length: 15 amino acids. Germline trimming cut 6 bases from V and 16 bases from J; bases unmatched to any gene: 19. The CDR3 loop reads CASSGGQGRHTQPHF. CDR3 in DNA: TGTGCCAGCAGTGGGGGACAGGGCCGTCACACTCAACCTCATTTT.

The chain links TRBV7-2 to TRBJ1-5; maybe TRBD1 (5 bases). Germline-derived CDR1 and CDR2 are SGHTA and FQGNSA. The CDR3 spans 15 residues. V dropped 1 base and J dropped 5 bases, with 12 bases sitting between them. CDR3 sequence reads: CASSLVMGVDQPQHF. CDR3 in DNA: TGTGCCAGCAGCTTAGTTATGGGGGTCGATCAGCCCCAGCATTTT. Full variable domain (remainder filled in from reference TRBV7-2 and TRBJ1-5): GAGVSQSPSNKVTEKGKDVELRCDPISGHTALYWYRQSLGQGLEFLIYFQGNSAPDKSGLPSDRFSAERTGGSVSTLTIQRTQQEDSAVYLCASSLVMGVDQPQHFGDGTRLSIL.

The chain links TRBV20-1 to TRBJ1-4; tentative D call: TRBD1 (6 bases). V lost 8 bases and J 5 bases, leaving 12 bases between the germline ends. Germline V gives CDR1 DFQATT, CDR2 SNEGSKA (reference sequence). The CDR3 has 12 residues. The CDR3 DNA reads as TGCAGTCCGACAGGTCGGAATGAAAAACTGTTTTTT. Amino acid sequence: CSPTGRNEKLFF.

The chain combines TRBV5-1 with TRBJ2-3; 7 nucleotides agree with TRBD2. CDR1 is SGHRS, CDR2 YFSETQ, per germline. The CDR3 is 17 amino acids. The V and J ends lost 0 bases and 1 base, in that order; junction bases with no gene match: 8. CDR3 sequence reads: CASSLAWGGLRTDTQYF. The CDR3 nucleotides read TGCGCCAGCAGCTTGGCGTGGGGGGGACTACGCACAGATACGCAGTATTTT.